This TCR beta chain was retrieved from a study of cytomegalovirus exposure and HLA in healthy donors. The germline gives CDR1 MDHEN, CDR2 SYDVKM. This CDR3 has 16 residues. This PCR relied on a set of 60 Vbeta primers and 13 Jbeta primers. Clones were read by immunoSEQ multiplex PCR, and TCRdb kept only the in-frame ones, dropping some. Here the sample spans approximately 89,000 clones, around 76% being singletons. Broader study findings: A prior analysis recorded that most TCR beta V segments were productive about 87% or about 30% of the time.

A remark on this clone: Its antigen is not identified.

This TCR was recovered from a man aged 30 to 39 in good health and CMV-seropositive. Sequencing was performed on PBMCs. J is TRBJ2-5 and V is TRBV28; TRBD1 matches at 8 bases. The DNA end lines up better with TRBJ2-7; the J call may be wrong. The CDR3 DNA reads TGTGCCAGCAGTTTAGCCGGGGCAGGGGGCCTCTACGAGCAGTACTTC. Residues: CASSLAGAGGLYEQYF.